This entry lists 4 T cell receptor beta chains sequenced from one sample in a study of blood T cell repertoires in COVID-19 (dated by TCRdb to the early 2020s). The library was built by means of the immunoSEQ multiplex PCR assay. The clones in this table, taken by TCRdb from immuneACCESS, are in-frame only. Not every clone is retained; where verified, under half of the shortfall comes from an unresolved V gene, and the cause of the rest is unknown. For this sample the table gives 60,000 or so clones, of which 80% to 90% were detected only once. The top ten clonotypes cover roughly 8.8% of the sample. What was sequenced was peripheral blood. The receptor source for this set is a woman in her seventies with active COVID-19.

This chain links TRBV10-2 with TRBJ2-5; possibly TRBD1 for D (5 bases). From germline, CDR1 is WSHSY and CDR2 SAAADI. V was trimmed by 0 bases and J by 5 bases, leaving 10 bases between them. The CDR3 length is 14 residues. The CDR3 loop reads CASSESKGWETQYF. The CDR3 bases are TGCGCCAGCAGTGAGTCGAAGGGGTGGGAGACCCAGTACTTC.

V usage is TRBV11-2 and J usage is TRBJ2-5, with 8 bases lining up with TRBD1. Trimming took 5 bases from V and 4 from J; bases not matched to a gene: 3. The CDR3 length is 13 residues. From germline, CDR1 is SGHAT and CDR2 FQNNGV. The CDR3 DNA reads TGTGCCAGCAGCGTACAGGGGGGAGAGACCCAGTACTTC. It yields the protein CASSVQGGETQYF. The full variable domain, with the rest looked up from reference TRBV11-2 and TRBJ2-5, is EAGVAQSPRYKIIEKRQSVAFWCNPISGHATLYWYQQILGQGPKLLIQFQNNGVVDDSQLPKDRFSAERLKGVDSTLKIQPAKLEDSAVYLCASSVQGGETQYFGPGTRLLVL.

The CDR3 protein is CASSEGGGAYEQYF. CDR3 DNA: TGTGCCAGCAGTGAAGGCGGGGGAGCTTACGAGCAGTACTTC. The gene calls are TRBV6-1 and TRBJ2-7, with TRBD2 identical over 7 bases. Germline V gene data show CDR1 as MNHNS and CDR2 as SASEGT. Trimming cost V 1 base and J 4 bases; bases outside gene matches: 4. The CDR3 is 14 residues long.

The chain recombines TRBV9 with TRBJ2-7; tentative D call: TRBD2 (6 bases). The V end was cut by 4 bases, the J end by 2 bases, with 16 bases between. Per germline, CDR1 SGDLS and CDR2 YYNGEE. The CDR3 has 15 amino acids. The CDR3 region is CASSLQAGLAYEQYF. As DNA, the CDR3 is TGTGCCAGCAGCCTCCAGGCGGGGCTCGCCTACGAGCAGTACTTC.